A single sample is the source of the 14 T cell receptor beta chains below, sequenced in a study of blood T cell repertoires in COVID-19. The method was immunoSEQ multiplex PCR; TCRdb's version includes in-frame clones alone and lacks a portion of them. The table includes roughly 330,000 clones, over 75% detected once. Specimen: PBMCs or T cells enriched from blood (not recorded which). The receptors shown here come from a woman younger than 30 who had recovered from COVID-19.

The chain is built from TRBV6-2 or TRBV6-3 and TRBJ2-1, with 9 nucleotides matching TRBD2. Losses at the gene ends were 0 bases for V and 4 bases for J; bases not matched to a gene: 4. CDR1 is MNHEY and CDR2 is SVGEGT in the germline V gene. The CDR3 consists of 16 residues. CDR3 sequence: CASSYSSTSGYNEQFF. The CDR3 DNA reads TGTGCCAGCAGTTACTCTTCGACTAGCGGATACAATGAGCAGTTCTTC.

V and J are TRBV7-9 and TRBJ2-3; TRBD2 is a possible D gene (6 bases). Germline values: CDR1 SEHNR, CDR2 FQNEAQ (reference sequence). With 5 bases removed from V and 0 bases from J, the gap between germline ends came to 12 bases. This CDR3 has 15 amino acids. Here the CDR3 reads CASSPGTFSTDTQYF. The CDR3 coding sequence is TGTGCCAGCAGCCCGGGGACTTTTAGCACAGATACGCAGTATTTT.

This clone has only one observation. The chain is built from TRBV20-1 and TRBJ1-2; D is unclear. V dropped 3 bases and J dropped 8 bases, with 10 bases sitting between them. Germline-derived CDR1 and CDR2 are DFQATT and SNEGSKA (reference sequence). This CDR3 comprises 11 residues. The CDR3 loop reads CSARMTRGYTF. DNA for the CDR3: TGCAGTGCTAGGATGACTCGGGGCTACACCTTC.

The gene calls are TRBV29-1 and TRBJ1-1; possibly TRBD1 for D (6 bases). Per the germline V gene, CDR1 is SQVTM and CDR2 is ANQGSEA. V was clipped by 6 bases and J by 7 bases, with 18 bases between them. CDR3 size: 13 residues. CDR3: CSVTWGGHGEAFF. CDR3 bases: TGCAGCGTAACTTGGGGGGGACACGGTGAAGCTTTCTTT.

The V call is TRBV30, the J call TRBJ2-7; no clear D gene. Looked up from germline, CDR1 is GTSNPN and CDR2 is SVGIG (reference sequence). This CDR3 spans 12 amino acids. Deletions cut 4 bases from V and 3 bases from J, with 10 bases between. DNA for the CDR3: TGTGCCTGGATGCGGCCGAGCTACGAGCAGTACTTC. This translates into CAWMRPSYEQYF.

This chain uses TRBV19 with TRBJ2-3, with TRBD2 identical over 11 bases. The germline gives CDR1 LNHDA, CDR2 SQIVND (reference sequence). Germline trimming cut 2 bases from V and 3 bases from J; bases unmatched to any gene: 7. The CDR3 is 17 amino acids. The CDR3 loop reads CASSIILAGGGTDTQYF. CDR3 DNA: TGTGCCAGTAGTATAATCCTAGCGGGAGGAGGAACAGATACGCAGTATTTT.

The chain is built from TRBV19 and TRBJ2-5; 8 positions agree with TRBD1. V lost 8 bases, J lost 9 bases, and 8 bases stayed unmatched. CDR3 length: 12 amino acids. Germline V CDR1 and CDR2: LNHDA, SQIVND (reference sequence). The CDR3, as DNA: TGTGCCAGTGGACAGGGTGAGGTCTCCCAGTACTTC. Its translation: CASGQGEVSQYF.

This chain connects TRBV11-2 to TRBJ1-1, with 8 positions matching TRBD1. Germline V gene lookup returns CDR1 SGHAT and CDR2 FQNNGV. V lost 5 bases, J lost 6 bases, and 5 bases stayed unmatched. This CDR3 is built from 13 residues. The CDR3 here is CASSPGQGSEAFF. CDR3 sequence (DNA): TGTGCCAGCAGCCCAGGACAGGGCTCTGAAGCTTTCTTT.

The chain employs TRBV27 and TRBJ1-5; TRBD1 matches at 8 bases. From germline, CDR1 is MNHEY and CDR2 SMNVEV (reference sequence). This CDR3 has 15 residues. The J segment lost 6 bases and the V segment lost 5 bases, leaving 9 bases of the junction unmatched. The CDR3 protein is CASSLGQGRGQPQHF. The DNA for the CDR3 is TGTGCCAGCAGTCTCGGACAGGGAAGGGGTCAGCCCCAGCATTTT.

The gene calls are TRBV4-2 and TRBJ2-3, with TRBD2 identical over 9 bases. Looked up from germline, CDR1 is LGHNA and CDR2 is YNFKEQ. V dropped 0 bases and J dropped 6; count of bases not matched to a gene: 7. This CDR3 comprises 16 residues. In DNA, the CDR3 is TGTGCCAGCAGCCAAGATTCAAGCGGGGGGCGGGATACGCAGTATTTT. It specifies CASSQDSSGGRDTQYF.

The gene calls are TRBV11-2 and TRBJ2-7; 9 bases align to TRBD1. Trimming at V came to 0 bases and at J to 2 bases, leaving 8 bases not matched to a gene. Germline V lookup: CDR1 SGHAT, CDR2 FQNNGV. The CDR3 sequence is 17 residues long. The CDR3 nucleotides read TGTGCCAGCAGCTTAGATCAAGGGACAGGGAGAACCTACGAGCAGTACTTC. Protein sequence: CASSLDQGTGRTYEQYF.

A few counts support this clone. The chain links TRBV27 to TRBJ1-2, with D possibly matching TRBD1 (6 bases). Looked up from germline, CDR1 is MNHEY and CDR2 is SMNVEV (reference sequence). The V gene lost 6 bases and the J gene lost 4 bases, with 15 bases spanning the gap. The CDR3 length is 14 residues. CDR3 sequence reads: CASRPRGGLYGYTF. The CDR3, as DNA: TGTGCCAGCAGACCTCGGGGGGGCCTCTATGGCTACACCTTC.

This clone was counted only a few times. This sequence joins TRBV6-5 and TRBJ2-7; TRBD2 matches 10 bases. The CDR3 runs to 12 residues. The germline gives CDR1 MNHEY, CDR2 SVGAGI. After removal of 5 bases from V and 7 bases from J, the junction contained 2 bases not matched to a gene. The CDR3 bases are TGTGCCAGCAGTCTAGCGGGGGATGAGCAGTACTTC. Amino acid sequence: CASSLAGDEQYF.

The chain couples TRBV18 to TRBJ1-2; 8 bases line up with TRBD1. J was trimmed by 8 bases and V by 4 bases; bases with no gene match: 12. CDR3 length: 15 amino acids. CDR1 and CDR2 from the germline V gene are KGHSH and LQKENI. The CDR3 nucleotides are TGTGCCAGCTCACAACTTCAAGGACAGGGTGACGGCTACACCTTC. Residues: CASSQLQGQGDGYTF.